The rows below give T cell receptor beta chains drawn from one sample of a study of cytomegalovirus exposure and HLA in healthy donors. TCRdb's copy holds only in-frame clones and misses some; the assay was immunoSEQ multiplex PCR. The sample lists roughly 96,000 clones, under 85% occurring once. The sequenced sample consisted of PBMCs. The receptors come from a female donor in good health and CMV-seropositive. Each CDR3 is given with its conserved first and last residue. D genes are given only for firm matches. Some rows mark clone size as missing; the rest say once, few, many or name a class of expanded clone.

D | size | J | V | DNA | CDR3
TRBD1 | . | TRBJ1-2 | TRBV7-9 | TGTGCCAGCAGCTTAGCGCAGAACAGGGGAAGTGATGGCTACACCTTC | CASSLAQNRGSDGYTF
. | . | TRBJ2-1 | TRBV6-6 | TGTGCCAGCAGTTTGAGGCCTGAGCAGTTCTTC | CASSLRPEQFF
. | . | TRBJ1-6 | TRBV11-2 | TGTGCCAGCAGCTTAGCGCAGGGGTTTTCACCCCTCCACTTT | CASSLAQGFSPLHF
TRBD1 | . | TRBJ1-4 | TRBV11-2 | TGTGCCAGCAGCTCCCCGTCAGGGGGTGAAAAACTGTTTTTT | CASSSPSGGEKLFF
. | few | TRBJ2-7 | TRBV6-1 | TGTGCCAGCAGTGAAGACCCAGGCTCCTACGAGCAGTACTTC | CASSEDPGSYEQYF
. | many | TRBJ2-7 | TRBV4-3 | TGCGCCAGCAGCCAAGACAGAAACTACGAGCAGTACTTC | CASSQDRNYEQYF
. | . | TRBJ2-7 | TRBV15 | TGTGCCACCAGTAAGAGGGACTCCTACGAGCAGTACTTC | CATSKRDSYEQYF
TRBD1 | . | TRBJ1-1 | TRBV7-8 | TGTGCCAGCAGCCGCGGGACAGGGAGTACTGAAGCTTTCTTT | CASSRGTGSTEAFF
. | . | TRBJ1-6 | TRBV7-2 | TGTGCCAGCAGCTTAGGGCCAGGGAAAGGCTCACCCCTCCACTTT | CASSLGPGKGSPLHF
TRBD1 | . | TRBJ2-1 | TRBV29-1 | TGCAGCGTTGAGGGACAGTCTTCCCAGCAGTTCTTC | CSVEGQSSQQFF
. | . | TRBJ1-3 | TRBV28 | TGTGCCAGCGCCCCGGGGGGCTCTGGAAACACCATATATTTT | CASAPGGSGNTIYF
. | . | TRBJ1-2 | TRBV28 | TGTGCCAGCAGCCGACCGAGGGGGGGAGGCTACACCTTC | CASSRPRGGGYTF
. | . | TRBJ1-1 | TRBV6-6 | TGTGCCAGCAGTTCATCATCGGTCGGTTACACTGAAGCTTTCTTT | CASSSSSVGYTEAFF
TRBD1 | . | TRBJ1-1 | TRBV7-2 | TGTGCCAGCAGCTTAGAGGGGGCGACTGAAGCTTTCTTT | CASSLEGATEAFF
. | . | TRBJ1-1 | TRBV29-1 | TGCAGCGTTGAACTCGGGACAATGAACACTGAAGCTTTCTTT | CSVELGTMNTEAFF
TRBD1 | once | TRBJ2-7 | TRBV6-5 | TGTGCCAGCAGTCCGAGGGACAGAATTACTATTGAGCAGTACTTC | CASSPRDRITIEQYF
. | . | TRBJ2-7 | TRBV18 | TGTGCCAGCTCACCGAATAGGGAGGTCTACGAGCAGTACTTC | CASSPNREVYEQYF
. | few | TRBJ1-2 | TRBV9 | TGTGCCAGCAGCACAAACCCTAGGGGGGGAGATGGCTACACCTTC | CASSTNPRGGDGYTF
TRBD1 | . | TRBJ1-2 | TRBV25-1 | TGTGCCAGCAGTGCCGACGCCGGGACAGGGTATGGCTACACCTTC | CASSADAGTGYGYTF
. | . | TRBJ2-6 | TRBV4-2 | TGTGCCAGCAGCCAGCGCTCGGGGGGGCTGACAGGGATTGGAGTCGGTGGGGCCAACGTCCTGACTTTC | CASSQRSGGLTGIGVGGANVLTF
TRBD2 | . | TRBJ2-3 | TRBV7-9 | TGTGCCAGCAGCTTAGTTAGCGGGAGCACAGATACGCAGTATTTT | CASSLVSGSTDTQYF
. | . | TRBJ2-7 | TRBV28 | TGTGCCAGCAGTTCCCCTCAGCGATACGAGCAGTACTTC | CASSSPQRYEQYF
TRBD1 | once | TRBJ1-2 | TRBV6-4 | TGTGCCAGCAAATTGGAGGAAGGGGGCGCAGAGGGCTACACCTTC | CASKLEEGGAEGYTF
. | . | TRBJ1-3 | TRBV4-1 | TGCGCCAGCAGCCAATGGGCCGCGACAAAACTCTCTGGAAACACCATATATTTT | CASSQWAATKLSGNTIYF
TRBD1 | . | TRBJ1-2 | TRBV20-1 | TGCAGTGCTCGCGGACAGGATGGCTACACCTTC | CSARGQDGYTF
TRBD1 | . | TRBJ1-3 | TRBV28 | TGTGCCAGCAGTTTATGGGGGATGGGGACAGAGCTTCTTACGGACGCTGGAAACACCATATATTTT | CASSLWGMGTELLTDAGNTIYF
. | once | TRBJ1-6 | TRBV14 | TGTGCCAGCAGCCTAGAAGAGCATTCACCCCTCCACTTT | CASSLEEHSPLHF
TRBD1 | . | TRBJ1-2 | TRBV7-2 | TGTGCCAGCAGCTTAGAGTCGACAGGGGCGGGGGGCTACACCTTC | CASSLESTGAGGYTF
. | . | TRBJ1-2 | TRBV30 | TGTGCCTGGAGTCGGGGGGGGGACTATGGCTACACCTTC | CAWSRGGDYGYTF
TRBD1 | . | TRBJ1-2 | TRBV6-1 | TGTGCCAGCAGTGAATTTACAGGGGGCGCAGCTTACGGCTACACCTTC | CASSEFTGGAAYGYTF
. | . | TRBJ2-3 | TRBV5-6 | TGTGCCAGCAGCCGACCCACGGGTACGCAGTATTTT | CASSRPTGTQYF
. | . | TRBJ1-2 | TRBV10-1 | TGCGCCAGCAGTGAATCGGACAGCTATGGCTACACCTTC | CASSESDSYGYTF
TRBD1 | . | TRBJ1-1 | TRBV19 | TGTGCCAGTAGTCCACCCCGACAGGGTTTGGGCACTGAAGCTTTCTTT | CASSPPRQGLGTEAFF
. | . | TRBJ2-3 | TRBV4-3 | TGCGCCAGCAGCCCAGGGGGCACAGATACGCAGTATTTT | CASSPGGTDTQYF
TRBD1 | . | TRBJ2-7 | TRBV4-2 | TGTGCCAGCAGAGTGGGACAGGGGGCTACCTACGAGCAGTACTTC | CASRVGQGATYEQYF
TRBD2 | few | TRBJ2-3 | TRBV4-3 | TGCGCCAGCAGCCAAGGGGACGGGGGGGTGACAGATACGCAGTATTTT | CASSQGDGGVTDTQYF